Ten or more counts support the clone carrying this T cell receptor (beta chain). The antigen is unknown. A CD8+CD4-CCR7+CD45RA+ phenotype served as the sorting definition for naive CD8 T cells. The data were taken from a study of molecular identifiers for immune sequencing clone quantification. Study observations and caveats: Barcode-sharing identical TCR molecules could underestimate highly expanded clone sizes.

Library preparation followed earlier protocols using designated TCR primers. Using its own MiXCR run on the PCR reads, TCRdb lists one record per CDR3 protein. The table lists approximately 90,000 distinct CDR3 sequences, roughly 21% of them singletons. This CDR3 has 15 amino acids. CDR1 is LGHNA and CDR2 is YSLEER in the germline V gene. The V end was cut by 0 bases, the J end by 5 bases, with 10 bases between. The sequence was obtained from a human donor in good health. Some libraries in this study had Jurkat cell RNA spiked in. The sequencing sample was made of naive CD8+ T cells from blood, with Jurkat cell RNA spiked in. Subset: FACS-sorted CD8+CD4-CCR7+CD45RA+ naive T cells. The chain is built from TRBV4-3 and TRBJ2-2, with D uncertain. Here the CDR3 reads CASSQDHRRTGELFF. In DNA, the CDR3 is TGCGCCAGCAGCCAAGATCATAGGCGGACCGGGGAGCTGTTTTTT.